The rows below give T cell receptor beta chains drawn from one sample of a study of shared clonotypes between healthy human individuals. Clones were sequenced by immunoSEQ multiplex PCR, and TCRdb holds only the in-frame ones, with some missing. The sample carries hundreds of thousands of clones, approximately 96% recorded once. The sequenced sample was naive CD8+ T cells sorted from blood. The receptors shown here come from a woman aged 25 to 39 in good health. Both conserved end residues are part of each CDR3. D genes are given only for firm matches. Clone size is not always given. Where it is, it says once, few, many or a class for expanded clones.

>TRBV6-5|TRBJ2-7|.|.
CASTPLEGVHEQYF
TGTGCCAGCACCCCGTTGGAGGGGGTCCACGAGCAGTACTTC
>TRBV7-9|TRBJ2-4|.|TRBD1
CASSPRTGAAKNIQYF
TGTGCCAGCAGCCCTCGTACAGGGGCGGCCAAAAACATTCAGTACTTC
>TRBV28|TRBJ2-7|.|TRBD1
CASSPGQVPAYEQYF
TGTGCCAGCAGTCCCGGACAGGTTCCCGCCTACGAGCAGTACTTC
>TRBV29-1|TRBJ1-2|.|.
CSVEREGGGAGYGYTF
TGCAGCGTTGAACGCGAAGGCGGGGGCGCCGGCTATGGCTACACCTTC
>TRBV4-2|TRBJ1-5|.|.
CASSQEEGGFNQPQHF
TGTGCCAGCAGCCAAGAAGAGGGAGGGTTCAATCAGCCCCAGCATTTT
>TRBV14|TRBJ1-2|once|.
CASSQGGTDGYTF
TGTGCCAGCAGCCAAGGGGGAACAGATGGCTACACCTTC
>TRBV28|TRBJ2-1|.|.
CASSGGRNEQFF
TGTGCCAGCAGCGGGGGGCGAAATGAGCAGTTCTTC
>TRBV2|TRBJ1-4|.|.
CASSEGGSNEKLFF
TGTGCCAGCAGTGAGGGGGGCTCTAATGAAAAACTGTTTTTT
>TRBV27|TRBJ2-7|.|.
CASSLSVLGGTEQYF
TGTGCCAGCAGTTTATCGGTTCTAGGGGGGACAGAGCAGTACTTC
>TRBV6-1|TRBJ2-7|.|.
CASSEWDGPYEQYF
TGTGCCAGCAGTGAATGGGACGGACCGTACGAGCAGTACTTC
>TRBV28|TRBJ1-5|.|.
CASRRSGDQPQHF
TGTGCCAGCAGAAGATCGGGTGATCAGCCCCAGCATTTT
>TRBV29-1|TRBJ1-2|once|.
CSVDALPGYTF
TGCAGCGTTGACGCGCTTCCGGGCTACACCTTC
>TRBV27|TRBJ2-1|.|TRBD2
CASGTSGSPPNEQFF
TGTGCCAGCGGTACTAGCGGCAGTCCCCCCAATGAGCAGTTCTTC
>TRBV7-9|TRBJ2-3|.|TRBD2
CASSLSGLAGTSTDTQYF
TGTGCCAGCAGCCTCTCGGGACTAGCGGGAACCAGCACAGATACGCAGTATTTT
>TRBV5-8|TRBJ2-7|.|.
CASSLKYSRGGEQYF
TGTGCCAGCAGCTTGAAATACTCCAGGGGGGGTGAGCAGTACTTC
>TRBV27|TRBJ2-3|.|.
CASSGLQDTQYF
TGTGCCAGCAGTGGACTACAAGATACGCAGTATTTT
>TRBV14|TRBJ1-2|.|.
CASSQDHGAAYGYTF
TGTGCCAGCAGCCAAGATCATGGGGCGGCCTATGGCTACACCTTC
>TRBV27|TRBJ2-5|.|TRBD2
CASSLGSSGSSETQYF
TGTGCCAGCAGTTTAGGGAGTAGCGGGAGCTCTGAGACCCAGTACTTC
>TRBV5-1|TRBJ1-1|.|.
CASSLAPPNTEAFF
TGCGCCAGCAGCTTGGCCCCTCCGAATACTGAAGCTTTCTTT
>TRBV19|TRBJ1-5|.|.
CASSIGTDQHF
TGTGCCAGTAGTATCGGGACGGACCAGCATTTT
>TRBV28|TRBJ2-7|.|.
CATHPGDTILEQYF
TGTGCCACCCACCCAGGCGACACTATCCTCGAGCAGTACTTC
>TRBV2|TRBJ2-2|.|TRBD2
CASSTHLAGGPRGGELFF
TGTGCCAGCAGTACACACCTAGCGGGAGGGCCTAGAGGCGGGGAGCTGTTTTTT
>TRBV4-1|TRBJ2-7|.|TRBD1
CASSQGAGTGGTPTYEQYF
TGCGCCAGCAGCCAAGGAGCCGGGACAGGGGGCACCCCTACCTACGAGCAGTACTTC
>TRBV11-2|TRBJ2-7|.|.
CASSGSGVEWGVYEQYF
TGTGCCAGCAGCGGCTCCGGGGTTGAGTGGGGTGTTTACGAGCAGTACTTC
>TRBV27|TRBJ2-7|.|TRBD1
CASSLSGQNPSYEQYF
TGTGCCAGCAGTTTATCGGGACAGAACCCTTCCTACGAGCAGTACTTC
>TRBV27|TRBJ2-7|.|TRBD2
CASSRLAGEVYEQYF
TGTGCCAGCAGTCGACTAGCGGGAGAAGTCTACGAGCAGTACTTC
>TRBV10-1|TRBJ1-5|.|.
CASSPPGPPFNQPQHF
TGCGCCAGCAGCCCACCGGGCCCACCCTTCAATCAGCCCCAGCATTTT
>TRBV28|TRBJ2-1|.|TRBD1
CASSNLDREESDEQFF
TGTGCCAGCAGCAACCTGGACAGGGAGGAGAGTGATGAGCAGTTCTTC
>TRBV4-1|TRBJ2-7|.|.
CASSRTGPGEQYF
TGCGCCAGCAGCCGCACAGGGCCGGGCGAGCAGTACTTC
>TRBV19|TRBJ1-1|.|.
CASSIGIGTEAFF
TGTGCCAGTAGTATTGGGATCGGGACTGAAGCTTTCTTT
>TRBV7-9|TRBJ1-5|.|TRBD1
CASSPQGAGNQPQHF
TGTGCCAGCAGTCCCCAGGGGGCAGGTAATCAGCCCCAGCATTTT
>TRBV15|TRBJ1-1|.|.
CATGERQATEAFF
TGTGCCACTGGGGAACGACAGGCCACTGAAGCTTTCTTT
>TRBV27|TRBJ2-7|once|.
CASSFSYEQYF
TGTGCCAGCAGTTTTTCCTACGAGCAGTACTTC
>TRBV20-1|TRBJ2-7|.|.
CSARAVEQYF
TGCAGTGCTAGAGCTGTCGAGCAGTACTTC
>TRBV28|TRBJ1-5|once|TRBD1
CASSLDRTQPQHF
TGTGCCAGCAGTCTGGACAGGACACAGCCCCAGCATTTT
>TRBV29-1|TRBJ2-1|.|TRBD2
CSVGSSGRLYNEQFF
TGCAGCGTTGGGTCTAGCGGGAGGTTATACAATGAGCAGTTCTTC
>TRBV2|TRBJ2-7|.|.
CATLAEKGEQYF
TGTGCCACCTTGGCCGAAAAGGGCGAGCAGTACTTC
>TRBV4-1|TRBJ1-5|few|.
CASSQGPVWSNQPQHF
TGCGCCAGCAGCCAAGGTCCCGTCTGGAGCAATCAGCCCCAGCATTTT
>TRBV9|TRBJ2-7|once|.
CASSVATAGLGMDEQYF
TGTGCCAGCAGCGTAGCTACGGCGGGACTCGGTATGGACGAGCAGTACTTC
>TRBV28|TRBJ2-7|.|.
CASSPSQSSYEQYF
TGTGCCAGCAGCCCTAGTCAGAGCTCCTACGAGCAGTACTTC
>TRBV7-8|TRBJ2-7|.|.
CASSLNTGVTYEQYF
TGTGCCAGCAGCTTAAATACGGGAGTGACCTACGAGCAGTACTTC
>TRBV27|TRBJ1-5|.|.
CASSLKGNVGQTWPQHF
TGTGCCAGCAGTTTAAAGGGTAACGTTGGGCAAACCTGGCCCCAGCATTTT
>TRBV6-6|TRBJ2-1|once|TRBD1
CASSPGTGGRNEQFF
TGTGCCAGCAGCCCCGGGACAGGGGGTCGCAATGAGCAGTTCTTC
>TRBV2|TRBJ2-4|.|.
CASSEVGDTLYKNIQYF
TGTGCCAGCAGTGAAGTAGGGGACACCTTATACAAAAACATTCAGTACTTC
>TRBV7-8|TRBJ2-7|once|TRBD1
CASSPGQGEYEQYF
TGTGCCAGCAGCCCTGGACAGGGGGAGTACGAGCAGTACTTC
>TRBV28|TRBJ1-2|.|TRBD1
CASSGTGNYGYTF
TGTGCCAGCAGCGGGACAGGAAACTATGGCTACACCTTC